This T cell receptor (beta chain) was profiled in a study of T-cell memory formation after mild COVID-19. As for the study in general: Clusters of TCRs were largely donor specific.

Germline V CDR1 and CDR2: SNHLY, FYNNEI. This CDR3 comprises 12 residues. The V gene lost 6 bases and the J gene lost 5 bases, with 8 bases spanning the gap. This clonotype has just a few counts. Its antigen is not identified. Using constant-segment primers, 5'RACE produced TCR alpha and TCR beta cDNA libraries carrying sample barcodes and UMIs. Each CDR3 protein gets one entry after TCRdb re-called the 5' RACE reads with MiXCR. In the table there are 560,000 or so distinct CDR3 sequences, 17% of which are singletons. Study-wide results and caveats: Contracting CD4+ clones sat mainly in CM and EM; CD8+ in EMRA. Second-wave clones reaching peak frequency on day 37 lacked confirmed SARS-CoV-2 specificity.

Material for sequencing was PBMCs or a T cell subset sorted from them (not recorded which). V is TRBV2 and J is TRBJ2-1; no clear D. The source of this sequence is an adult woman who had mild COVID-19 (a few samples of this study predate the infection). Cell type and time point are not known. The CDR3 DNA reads TGTGCCAGCAGGATCGATAACAATGAGCAGTTCTTC. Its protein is CASRIDNNEQFF.